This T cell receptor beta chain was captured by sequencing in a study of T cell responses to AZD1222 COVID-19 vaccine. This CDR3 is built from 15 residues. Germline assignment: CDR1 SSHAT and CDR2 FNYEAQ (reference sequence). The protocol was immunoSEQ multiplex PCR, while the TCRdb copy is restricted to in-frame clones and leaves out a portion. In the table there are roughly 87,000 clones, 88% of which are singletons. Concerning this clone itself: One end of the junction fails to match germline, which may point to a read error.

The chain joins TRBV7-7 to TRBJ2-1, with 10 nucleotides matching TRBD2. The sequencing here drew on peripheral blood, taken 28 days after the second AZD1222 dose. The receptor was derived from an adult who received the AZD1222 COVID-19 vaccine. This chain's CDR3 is CASSLRTSGYNEQFF. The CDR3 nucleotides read TGTGCTAGCAGCTTAAGGACTAGCGGATACAATGAGCAGTTCTTC.